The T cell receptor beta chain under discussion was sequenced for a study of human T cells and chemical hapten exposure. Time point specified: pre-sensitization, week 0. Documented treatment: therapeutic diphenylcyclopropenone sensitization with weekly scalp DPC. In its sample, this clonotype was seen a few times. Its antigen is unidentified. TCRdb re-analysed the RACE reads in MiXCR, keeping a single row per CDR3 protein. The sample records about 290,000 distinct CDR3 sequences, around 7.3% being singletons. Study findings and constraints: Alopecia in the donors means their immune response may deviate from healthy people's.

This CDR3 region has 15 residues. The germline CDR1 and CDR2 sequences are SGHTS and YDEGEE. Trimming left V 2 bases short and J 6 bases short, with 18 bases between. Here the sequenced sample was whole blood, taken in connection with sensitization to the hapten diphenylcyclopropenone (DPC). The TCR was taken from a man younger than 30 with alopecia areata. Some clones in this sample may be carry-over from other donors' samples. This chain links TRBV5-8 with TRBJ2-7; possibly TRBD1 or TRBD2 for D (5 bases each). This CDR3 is CASSFFGDDGSEQYF. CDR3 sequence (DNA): TGTGCCAGCAGCTTTTTTGGGGACGACGGGTCCGAGCAGTACTTC.